These 19 T cell receptor beta chains share one sample of origin, sequenced in a study of control samples from healthy donors and cancer patients. The repertoire was sequenced with immunoSEQ multiplex PCR; TCRdb's copy has only in-frame clones and lacks some. The sample lists about 120,000 clones; more than 80% were seen once. Sequencing was done on a sample of blood. These receptors were collected from a man aged 50-59 years in good health.

V is TRBV27 and J is TRBJ2-2; the D gene is possibly TRBD2 (6 bases). CDR1 is MNHEY, CDR2 SMNVEV, per germline (reference sequence). This CDR3 spans 16 amino acids. V was clipped by 2 bases and J by 0 bases, with 10 bases between them. DNA of the CDR3: TGTGCCAGCAGTTTAGTTCCGGGAGCGAACACCGGGGAGCTGTTTTTT. Protein product: CASSLVPGANTGELFF.

The CDR3 DNA sequence: TGTGCCAGCAGTTACGGGGGACCGGACTTCTTGTTCCCTGGCTACACCTTC. Amino acid sequence: CASSYGGPDFLFPGYTF. The chain links TRBV6-2 or TRBV6-3 to TRBJ1-2, with a tentative D call TRBD1 (5 bases). Germline V gene lookup returns CDR1 MNHEY and CDR2 SVGEGT. The CDR3 is 17 residues long. V was shortened by 2 bases and J by 7 bases, with 23 bases between the two germline ends.

This clone was counted at least ten times. The genes are TRBV7-2 and TRBJ2-7; D perhaps matches TRBD1 (6 bases). Germline V gene lookup returns CDR1 SGHTA and CDR2 FQGNSA. This CDR3 contains 14 residues. Trimming left V 5 bases short and J 5 bases short, with 16 bases between. The CDR3 coding sequence is TGTGCCAGCAGCGAAGGGGGAGCCCAAAACGAGCAGTACTTC. It translates to CASSEGGAQNEQYF.

The chain links TRBV6-5 to TRBJ1-5, with 10 bases that match TRBD1. The V gene's germline CDR1 is MNHEY and CDR2 SVGAGI. The junction had 1 base not matched to a gene; V was cut back by 2 bases and J by 6 bases. The CDR3 totals 14 residues. This CDR3 reads CASSYGQGGQPQHF. The CDR3 nucleotides read TGTGCCAGCAGTTACGGACAGGGGGGTCAGCCCCAGCATTTT.

This clone was seen a handful of times. The chain recombines TRBV12-5 with TRBJ2-7; D uncertain. V lost 1 base and J 6 bases, leaving 10 bases between the germline ends. CDR1 is LGHNT and CDR2 is FRNRAP in the germline V gene. CDR3 length equals 13 residues. Written as DNA, the CDR3 is TGTGCTAGTGGTTTGGAAACAGCTGGCGAGCAGTACTTC. Translated: CASGLETAGEQYF.

The genes are TRBV15 and TRBJ1-5; D is unclear. From germline, CDR1 is LNHNV and CDR2 YYDKDF (reference sequence). This CDR3 has 15 amino acids. V lost 0 bases and J lost 1, with 7 bases in between. The CDR3 reads CATSRDQRSNQPQHF. The CDR3 region has the DNA TGTGCCACCAGCAGAGATCAACGGAGCAATCAGCCCCAGCATTTT.

There are a few counts of this clone. The gene calls are TRBV10-3 and TRBJ2-3; 10 positions match TRBD2. The CDR3 runs 13 residues. Germline assignment: CDR1 ENHRY and CDR2 SYGVKD. V shed 9 bases, J shed 6 bases, and the junction held 6 bases outside the gene matches. In nucleotides, the CDR3 is TGTGCCATGGCGAGCGGGGGGGCGGATACGCAGTATTTT. Its translation: CAMASGGADTQYF.

This rearrangement joins TRBV9 to TRBJ2-7, with TRBD1 matching 10 bases. V shed 4 bases, J shed 5 bases, and the junction held 9 bases outside the gene matches. The CDR3 sequence is 15 residues long. Per the germline V gene, CDR1 is SGDLS and CDR2 is YYNGEE. DNA of the CDR3: TGTGCCAGCAGCCCCCGGACAGGGGGGATGGACGAGCAGTACTTC. Translated, it gives CASSPRTGGMDEQYF.

The chain employs TRBV28 and TRBJ1-2; a weak D match, TRBD1 (5 bases). V was trimmed by 3 bases and J by 2 bases, leaving 16 bases between them. CDR3 size: 16 residues. Germline lookup yields CDR1 MDHEN and CDR2 SYDVKM. CDR3 nucleotide sequence: TGTGCCAGCAGTTTCCCCTTGGACACAGCAAACTATGGCTACACCTTC. It is translated as CASSFPLDTANYGYTF.

This clone was seen once. The chain uses TRBV10-2 and TRBJ2-5; D remains unclear. V shed 7 bases and J shed 1 base, with 13 bases lying between them. Germline CDR1 is WSHSY and CDR2 is SAAADI. This CDR3 has 14 amino acids. The CDR3 sequence is CASTSQAFQETQYF. The CDR3, as DNA: TGCGCCAGCACCTCCCAGGCCTTCCAAGAGACCCAGTACTTC.

The chain employs TRBV3-1 (or the pseudogene TRBV3-2) and TRBJ1-6; no clear D gene. With 4 bases removed from V and 5 bases from J, the gap between germline ends came to 6 bases. Germline-derived CDR1 and CDR2 are LGHDT and YNNKEL (reference sequence). The CDR3 totals 13 residues. CDR3 nucleotide sequence: TGTGCCAGCAGCCCGTTCAATAATTCACCCCTCCACTTT. This sequence encodes CASSPFNNSPLHF.

The rearrangement uses TRBV4-1 and TRBJ1-6; D remains ambiguous. Germline V gene sequence: CDR1 MGHRA, CDR2 YSYEKL. V was shortened by 2 bases and J by 8 bases, with 10 bases between the two germline ends. The CDR3 runs 14 residues. Written as DNA, the CDR3 is TGCGCCAGCAGCCAACCAGTGGATGATTCACCCCTCCACTTT. This gives the protein CASSQPVDDSPLHF.

As for this clone: Distinct nucleotide sequences in the sample also encode this CDR3. V and J are TRBV19 and TRBJ1-5; no reliable D call. Trimming shortened V by 3 bases and J by 5 bases, and 8 bases separated the two germline ends. Germline V gene data show CDR1 as LNHDA and CDR2 as SQIVND (reference sequence). The CDR3 sequence is 13 residues long. CDR3 coding DNA: TGTGCCAGTAGTATCGGGGTTTATCAGCCCCAGCATTTT. Amino acid sequence: CASSIGVYQPQHF.

The chain combines TRBV9 with TRBJ1-1; TRBD1 agrees at 9 bases. CDR1 and CDR2 from the germline V gene are SGDLS and YYNGEE. V lost 0 bases, J lost 3 bases, and 6 bases stayed unmatched. The CDR3 loop spans 16 amino acids. The CDR3 sequence is CASSVAGDRADTEAFF. For the CDR3, the DNA is TGTGCCAGCAGCGTAGCGGGGGACAGGGCGGACACTGAAGCTTTCTTT.

The chain uses TRBV11-3 and TRBJ2-1; D might be TRBD1 (6 bases). Germline V CDR1 and CDR2: SGHNT, YENEEA. The CDR3 contains 15 residues. Trimming stripped 2 bases from V and 1 base from J, with 9 bases between. CDR3 protein: CASSLFQGSYNEQFF. CDR3 in DNA: TGTGCCAGCAGCTTATTTCAGGGGTCCTACAATGAGCAGTTCTTC.

CDR3 loop: CASTIYFITGGLGETQYF. CDR3 nucleotide sequence: TGTGCCAGCACCATATACTTTATTACAGGGGGTCTAGGGGAGACCCAGTACTTC. The chain carries TRBV11-3 and TRBJ2-5; 8 bases match TRBD1. CDR1 SGHNT and CDR2 YENEEA come from the germline V gene. The CDR3 spans 18 residues. Trimming removed 7 bases from V and 5 bases from J; junction bases left unmatched: 21.

This chain links TRBV7-8 with TRBJ2-3; tentative D call: TRBD1 (6 bases). V was cut by 2 bases and J by 5 bases, with 14 bases left in between. In germline, CDR1 is SGHVS, CDR2 FQNEAQ. The CDR3 length is 15 residues. CDR3 sequence (DNA): TGTGCCAGCAGCTTAAGGACAGTGGGCAAAGATACGCAGTATTTT. Residues: CASSLRTVGKDTQYF.

This clone was recorded once. This chain links TRBV12-3 or TRBV12-4 with TRBJ2-5; D might be TRBD2 (6 bases). V lost 6 bases, J lost 2 bases, and 10 bases lay in between. CDR3 length: 13 amino acids. The DNA of the CDR3 is TGTGCCAGCAGCCGCGGGGAACAAGAGACCCAGTACTTC. This gives the protein CASSRGEQETQYF.

A single count supports this clone. The chain joins TRBV11-3 to TRBJ2-1; 7 bases are shared with TRBD2. This CDR3 region has 16 residues. CDR1 is SGHNT and CDR2 is YENEEA in the germline V gene. The ends lost 5 bases at V and 2 bases at J; junction bases unmatched: 9. The CDR3, as DNA: TGTGCCAGCAGCCCCGCCGGGCTAGCGGCCTACAATGAGCAGTTCTTC. This sequence encodes CASSPAGLAAYNEQFF.